This TCR beta chain was found in a study of shared clonotypes between healthy human individuals. Clones were read by immunoSEQ multiplex PCR, and TCRdb kept only the in-frame ones, dropping some. Here the sample spans approximately 2.5 million clones, roughly 93% being singletons. The germline V gene encodes CDR1 MNHEY and CDR2 SVGAGI. The CDR3 spans 16 residues. Trimming stripped 4 bases from V and 0 bases from J, with 10 bases between. The chain couples TRBV6-5 to TRBJ2-6; D gene unclear. The sequenced sample was naive CD4+ T cells from PBMCs. Stated subset: CD45RA+ positively selected. This sequence was found in a man younger than 35 in good health. Some clones in this sample may be carry-over from other donors' samples. CDR3 DNA sequence: TGTGCCAGCAGTTCGTACGGAAGCTCTGGGGCCAACGTCCTGACTTTC. Translated: CASSSYGSSGANVLTF.